A selection of T cell receptor beta chains follows, all from one sample in a study of blood T cell repertoires in COVID-19. Only in-frame clones appear in the TCRdb table, and some are missing; sequencing was by immunoSEQ multiplex PCR. The repertoire has a few hundred thousand clones, around 81% of them found once; the top ten carry approximately 7.4%. Sequencing was performed on PBMCs or T cells enriched from blood (not recorded which). The receptors originated from a middle-aged woman with acute COVID-19. Both conserved end residues are part of each CDR3. The D gene is left open where the match is weak. Only some rows state a clone size, as once, few, many or a class for expanded clones.

>few|TRBJ2-1|TRBV18|NA
TGTGCCAGCTCACCACCGGCCCAGGGGTTGAGGTCCTACAATGAGCAGTTCTTC
CASSPPAQGLRSYNEQFF
>NA|TRBJ1-1|TRBV4-1|NA
TGCGCCAGCAGCCTTCTACTCACAGCGAACACTGAAGCTTTCTTT
CASSLLLTANTEAFF
>NA|TRBJ1-5|TRBV2|NA
TGTGCCAGCAGTGAAGCGCTTGGGGGGAGTCAGCCCCAGCATTTT
CASSEALGGSQPQHF
>NA|TRBJ2-1|TRBV18|TRBD2
TGTGCCAGCTCACTTAGTAGCGGGAGAGATGAGCAGTTCTTC
CASSLSSGRDEQFF
>once|TRBJ2-5|TRBV5-1|TRBD1
TGCGCCAGTAGCACAGGGGTTCAAGAGACCCAGTACTTC
CASSTGVQETQYF
>NA|TRBJ2-1|TRBV4-3|TRBD2
TGCGCCAGCAGCCAAGTCGGCGGGAGGATTAACAATGAGCAGTTCTTC
CASSQVGGRINNEQFF
>NA|TRBJ2-7|TRBV9|TRBD2
TGTGCCAGCAGCGTCAATCCGGGACTAGCCTACGAGCAGTACTTC
CASSVNPGLAYEQYF
>few|TRBJ1-1|TRBV6-5|NA
TGTGCCAGCAGTCAGCCGATCGAGGGCACTGAAGCTTTCTTT
CASSQPIEGTEAFF
>NA|TRBJ1-4|TRBV10-2|TRBD1
TGCGCCAGCTCCGGGACAGGGGGCCAAATGCGGGAAAAACTGTTTTTT
CASSGTGGQMREKLFF
>NA|TRBJ1-2|TRBV30|NA
TGTGCCTGGAGTGTATGGCAGGGAAGCCTCGTTAACTATGGCTACACCTTC
CAWSVWQGSLVNYGYTF
>NA|TRBJ2-1|TRBV7-3|TRBD2
TGTGCCAGCAGCTTAACGGTGGGTGGACTAGCGGGGTACAATGAGCAGTTCTTC
CASSLTVGGLAGYNEQFF
>NA|TRBJ2-3|TRBV15|NA
TGTGCCACCAGCAGAACGGGAGACCGGGCAGATACGCAGTATTTT
CATSRTGDRADTQYF
>NA|TRBJ2-7|TRBV6-5|TRBD1
TGTGCCAGCAGTTATACCGGACAGGGGCAAATATCGCCGTACTTC
CASSYTGQGQISPYF
>NA|TRBJ1-5|TRBV27|NA
TGTGCCAGCAGTTTATGGGCAGCAAATCAGCCCCAGCATTTT
CASSLWAANQPQHF
>NA|TRBJ1-5|TRBV10-3|NA
TGTGCCATCAGCGGGGAAAGCAATCAGCCCCAGCATTTT
CAISGESNQPQHF
>NA|TRBJ1-5|TRBV19|NA
TGTGCCAGTAGTAGCCACCGGGGAAGCAATCAGCCCCAGCATTTT
CASSSHRGSNQPQHF
>NA|TRBJ2-5|TRBV18|TRBD1
TGTGCCAGCTCATTTGGACAGGAGGAGACCCAGTACTTC
CASSFGQEETQYF
>NA|TRBJ2-1|TRBV27|NA
TGTGCCAGCAGTAGCCGGGGAACTTTCTGGTTCTTC
CASSSRGTFWFF
>NA|TRBJ2-1|TRBV7-8|TRBD2
TGTGCCAGCAGCTTAGGGCTAGCGGGGGGCGACAATGAGCAGTTCTTC
CASSLGLAGGDNEQFF
>NA|TRBJ1-2|TRBV9|NA
TGTGCCAGCAGCCCAGGGTCCAACTATGGCTACACCTTC
CASSPGSNYGYTF
>NA|TRBJ1-5|TRBV6-6|NA
TGTGCCAGCAATAACTACAGGTCTGATAGCAATCAGCCCCAGCATTTT
CASNNYRSDSNQPQHF
>NA|TRBJ2-3|TRBV7-2|NA
TGTGCCAGCAGCCAAGCGACAGATACGCAGTATTTT
CASSQATDTQYF
>NA|TRBJ2-2|TRBV7-3|TRBD2
TGTGCCAGCAGTCGTAGCGGGGTTGGCACCGGGGAGCTGTTTTTT
CASSRSGVGTGELFF
>NA|TRBJ2-7|TRBV2|TRBD1
TGTGCCAGCAACGAACGGACAGGGGGTGTCTACGAGCAGTACTTC
CASNERTGGVYEQYF
>few|TRBJ2-3|TRBV14|NA
TGTGCCAGCAGCCCGGAAGTGAGCGGTCACACAGATACGCAGTATTTT
CASSPEVSGHTDTQYF
>NA|TRBJ2-4|TRBV7-6|TRBD1
TGTGCCAGCAGCTTAGAGCCGCCAACCTTGACAGGGAAGGAAAACATTCAGTACTTC
CASSLEPPTLTGKENIQYF
>NA|TRBJ2-4|TRBV12-3/TRBV12-4|NA
TGTGCCAGCAGAGATGAAGGGTGGAGGGTTCAGTACTTC
CASRDEGWRVQYF
>NA|TRBJ2-7|TRBV28|TRBD1
TGTGCCAGCAGCCCAGTCCCGGGACAGTACACCTACGAGCAGTACTTC
CASSPVPGQYTYEQYF
>NA|TRBJ1-1|TRBV9|NA
TGTGCCAGCAGCGTAGTGACAGGTTCTTACACTGAAGCTTTCTTT
CASSVVTGSYTEAFF
>few|TRBJ1-4|TRBV28|NA
TGTGCCAGCAGTTTAGTTGAGGGAAAACTGTTTTTT
CASSLVEGKLFF
>NA|TRBJ2-2|TRBV7-3|NA
TGTGCCAGCAGCCCCTCTAGGACGAACACCGGGGAGCTGTTTTTT
CASSPSRTNTGELFF
>few|TRBJ2-3|TRBV30|TRBD1
TGTGCCTGGAGTCCCGGGACAGGGATGGCAGATACGCAGTATTTT
CAWSPGTGMADTQYF
>NA|TRBJ2-7|TRBV6-5|TRBD2
TGTGCCAGCAGTCACCCACTAGCGGGGAGGTACGAGCAGTACTTC
CASSHPLAGRYEQYF
>NA|TRBJ2-7|TRBV28|NA
TGTGCCAGCAGGGACTTGACCTACGAGCAGTACTTC
CASRDLTYEQYF
>once|TRBJ2-2|TRBV19|NA
TGTGCCAGTAGTATAGCGGTTGGTGAGCTGTTTTTT
CASSIAVGELFF
>NA|TRBJ2-7|TRBV5-4|TRBD1
TGTGCCAGCAGCTCGGCCGGGACAGGGGCCTACGAGCAGTACTTC
CASSSAGTGAYEQYF
>NA|TRBJ1-1|TRBV5-4|NA
TGTGCCAGCAGCCCGCCCGACCGCCCGGGGTTCGTTGAAGCTTTCTTT
CASSPPDRPGFVEAFF
>NA|TRBJ1-3|TRBV7-3|NA
TGTGCCAGCAGCCTCGGTGCTGGAAACACCATATATTTT
CASSLGAGNTIYF
>few|TRBJ2-2|TRBV4-2|NA
TGTGCCAGCAGCCAAGATGTCCCCAGGGCGAACACCGGGGAGCTGTTTTTT
CASSQDVPRANTGELFF
>NA|TRBJ1-5|TRBV7-9|NA
TGTGCCAGCAGCCTGGAGGGCGGTCAGCCCCAGCATTTT
CASSLEGGQPQHF
>NA|TRBJ1-1|TRBV5-1|NA
TGCGCCAGCAGCTTGGAGGAGGGGACTCCCGAAGCTTTCTTT
CASSLEEGTPEAFF
>NA|TRBJ2-3|TRBV7-3|TRBD2
TGTGCCAGCAGCTCGCCTAGCGGGGGTACAGATACGCAGTATTTT
CASSSPSGGTDTQYF
>NA|TRBJ2-5|TRBV6-2/TRBV6-3|NA
TGTGCCAGCAGCCTTGGGGGGTACGGGACCCCCGTGCGGGAGACCCAGTACTTC
CASSLGGYGTPVRETQYF
>NA|TRBJ1-6|TRBV14|NA
TGTGCCAGCAGCCAAGGGCCTTTTGTGGGGGGAGTCCCCCTCCACTTT
CASSQGPFVGGVPLHF
>NA|TRBJ2-1|TRBV7-2|NA
TGTGCCAGCAGCTTATCCACTGGCGACACCAATGAGCAGTTCTTC
CASSLSTGDTNEQFF
>once|TRBJ2-2|TRBV6-2/TRBV6-3|NA
TGTGCCAGCAGTCCCCTCCCCCCCGGGGAGCTGTTTTTT
CASSPLPPGELFF